These 20 T cell receptor beta chains came from one sample sequenced in a study of blood T cell repertoires in COVID-19. The protocol was immunoSEQ multiplex PCR, while the TCRdb copy is restricted to in-frame clones and leaves out a portion. The sample lists 200,000 to 250,000 clones, 85% to 90% occurring once. The sequenced sample consisted of PBMCs or T cells enriched from blood (not recorded which). These receptors all stem from a woman between 50 and 59 years old who had recovered from COVID-19.

The V call is TRBV4-1, the J call TRBJ2-7; 8 bases match TRBD2. In germline, CDR1 is MGHRA, CDR2 YSYEKL. The CDR3 is 16 residues long. V was pared by 4 bases and J by 0 bases, with 8 bases of the junction left unmatched. The CDR3 DNA sequence: TGCGCCAGCAGCCCCGGGGTAGCGGGGCTCTCCTACGAGCAGTACTTC. It encodes CASSPGVAGLSYEQYF.

The chain recombines TRBV2 with TRBJ2-1, with D tentatively TRBD2 (5 bases). The CDR3 contains 15 residues. The germline gives CDR1 SNHLY, CDR2 FYNNEI. Trimming took 3 bases from V and 4 from J, leaving 13 bases between them. CDR3 sequence (DNA): TGTGCCAGCAGTGAGAGGGTTACCGCTTACAATGAGCAGTTCTTC. Protein: CASSERVTAYNEQFF.

The J gene is TRBJ2-3, the V gene TRBV9; weak D call: TRBD2 (6 bases). CDR1 is SGDLS and CDR2 is YYNGEE in the germline V gene. The CDR3 runs to 14 residues. Trimming removed 0 bases at V and 4 bases at J, with 9 bases between. The CDR3 coding sequence is TGTGCCAGCAGCGTAGCGGGAGAGGCAGATACGCAGTATTTT. Translating gives CASSVAGEADTQYF.

The chain joins TRBV5-1 to TRBJ1-2; TRBD1 matches at 7 bases. This CDR3 has 16 residues. Trimming took 4 bases from V and 6 from J; bases not matched to a gene: 15. Germline V lookup: CDR1 SGHRS, CDR2 YFSETQ. The CDR3 reads CASSPSSTGAIDGYTF. For the CDR3, the DNA is TGCGCCAGCAGCCCGTCCTCTACAGGGGCAATTGATGGCTACACCTTC.

The chain combines TRBV12-3 or TRBV12-4 with TRBJ1-1; D gene ambiguous. The length of the CDR3 is 12 residues. V was clipped by 6 bases and J by 5 bases, with 10 bases between them. The CDR3 bases are TGTGCCAGCAGCCCTCGAGTTACTGAAGCTTTCTTT. Its protein product is CASSPRVTEAFF.

J is TRBJ2-5 and V is TRBV27; 8 bases line up with TRBD1. The CDR3 runs 17 residues. Germline assignment: CDR1 MNHEY and CDR2 SMNVEV (reference sequence). V was pared by 1 base and J by 0 bases, with 7 bases of the junction left unmatched. The CDR3 DNA is TGTGCCAGCAGTTTATTGACAGGGGCGCGGGACCAAGAGACCCAGTACTTC. Its translation: CASSLLTGARDQETQYF.

The chain has TRBV5-1 and TRBJ1-5, with 9 bases lining up with TRBD1. With V trimmed by 4 bases and J by 4 bases, 6 bases remained unmatched. Germline V gene lookup returns CDR1 SGHRS and CDR2 YFSETQ. The CDR3 sequence is 15 residues long. The CDR3 loop is CASSPDGQGNQPQHF. CDR3 nucleotide sequence: TGCGCCAGCAGCCCCGATGGACAGGGGAATCAGCCCCAGCATTTT. The full variable domain, completed using reference TRBV5-1 and TRBJ1-5, is KAGVTQTPRYLIKTRGQQVTLSCSPISGHRSVSWYQQTPGQGLQFLFEYFSETQRNKGNFPGRFSGRQFSNSRSEMNVSTLELGDSALYLCASSPDGQGNQPQHFGDGTRLSIL.

The chain uses TRBV29-1 and TRBJ1-1, with D hard to call. This CDR3 is 11 amino acids long. In germline, CDR1 is SQVTM, CDR2 ANQGSEA. The V and J ends lost 5 bases and 11 bases respectively, with 15 bases between them. The CDR3 protein is CSVPGNSGAFF. The CDR3 DNA reads as TGCAGCGTTCCCGGGAACTCGGGGGCTTTCTTT.

The count of this clone is one. This chain joins TRBV25-1 and TRBJ2-7, with D unresolved. Germline V gene lookup returns CDR1 MGHDK and CDR2 SYGVNS. The CDR3 covers 16 residues. The V end lost 5 bases, the J end lost 0 bases, and 17 bases lay between the germline ends. The CDR3 coding sequence is TGTGCCAGCAGTAAACCCGGCGGTCCCAGCTCCTACGAGCAGTACTTC. Protein product: CASSKPGGPSSYEQYF.

This clone has a single count. This chain connects TRBV2 to TRBJ1-6; weak D call: TRBD1 (6 bases). Trimming pared 4 bases from V and 7 bases from J, leaving 14 bases between. Germline CDR1 is SNHLY and CDR2 is FYNNEI. The CDR3 runs 15 residues. The CDR3 DNA follows: TGTGCCAGCAGTGTATCAGGGGTTGGGAATTCACCCCTCCACTTT. It specifies CASSVSGVGNSPLHF.

The V and J genes are TRBV6-5 and TRBJ2-7, with a tentative D call TRBD1 (6 bases). CDR3 length: 15 amino acids. Trimming stripped 4 bases from V and 6 bases from J, with 19 bases between. Germline V CDR1 and CDR2: MNHEY, SVGAGI. CDR3 DNA: TGTGCCAGCAGTTTACAGGGCACCGGCCTCCGCGAGCAGTACTTC. Translating gives CASSLQGTGLREQYF.

The chain uses TRBV5-1 and TRBJ1-2, with D perhaps matching TRBD1 (5 bases). Germline values: CDR1 SGHRS, CDR2 YFSETQ. V gave up 0 bases and J gave up 4 bases, with 10 bases separating them. The CDR3 is 14 amino acids. The CDR3 protein is CASSLVGGVYGYTF. CDR3 nucleotide sequence: TGCGCCAGCAGCTTGGTCGGGGGGGTCTATGGCTACACCTTC. Filled out from reference TRBV5-1 and TRBJ1-2, the complete variable domain reads KAGVTQTPRYLIKTRGQQVTLSCSPISGHRSVSWYQQTPGQGLQFLFEYFSETQRNKGNFPGRFSGRQFSNSRSEMNVSTLELGDSALYLCASSLVGGVYGYTFGSGTRLTVV.

The CDR3 is CARQGSTNEKLFF. In nucleotides, the CDR3 is TGTGCCAGACAGGGTTCAACTAATGAAAAACTGTTTTTT. The gene calls are TRBV30 and TRBJ1-4; 7 nucleotides match TRBD1. Germline V gives CDR1 GTSNPN, CDR2 SVGIG (reference sequence). The CDR3 consists of 13 residues. Germline trimming cut 8 bases from V and 0 bases from J; bases unmatched to any gene: 3.

V gene TRBV7-2 combines with J gene TRBJ2-1; 11 bases fit TRBD2. V shed 0 bases and J 10 bases; nucleotides not matched to a gene: 8. Germline V CDR1 and CDR2: SGHTA, FQGNSA. The CDR3 contains 16 residues. For the CDR3, the DNA is TGTGCCAGCAGCTTAGCGATAGCGGGAGGGCCTGGGGAGCAGTTCTTC. Its translation: CASSLAIAGGPGEQFF.

This sequence joins TRBV27 and TRBJ1-6; D is uncertain. Per germline, CDR1 MNHEY and CDR2 SMNVEV (reference sequence). Trimming shortened V by 7 bases and J by 7 bases, and 14 bases separated the two germline ends. This CDR3 is built from 14 residues. The CDR3 DNA is TGTGCCAGCAAATCCGTCATCCGGAATTCACCCCTCCACTTT. It encodes CASKSVIRNSPLHF.

This sequence joins TRBV6-5 and TRBJ2-1; no definite D call. Germline V gene lookup returns CDR1 MNHEY and CDR2 SVGAGI. V was pared by 1 base and J by 5 bases, with 12 bases between. The CDR3 is made up of 15 amino acids. CDR3 sequence reads: CASSYFSRKNNEQFF. The CDR3 nucleotides read TGTGCCAGCAGTTACTTCTCGCGGAAGAACAATGAGCAGTTCTTC.

The DNA of the CDR3 is TGTGCCAGCATCGGAACTAATGAAAAACTGTTTTTT. This translates into CASIGTNEKLFF. This rearrangement joins TRBV6-6 to TRBJ1-4; D remains unclear. Germline lookup yields CDR1 MNHNY and CDR2 SVGAGI (reference sequence). The CDR3 is 12 amino acids. V dropped 7 bases and J dropped 1 base, with 4 bases sitting between them.

This clone was observed once. V is TRBV18 and J is TRBJ2-7; TRBD1 matches at 8 bases. The CDR3 totals 15 residues. Germline trimming cut 3 bases from V and 3 bases from J; bases unmatched to any gene: 7. Germline V gives CDR1 KGHSH, CDR2 LQKENI. The CDR3 spells CASSPGHGTGYEQYF. CDR3 nucleotides: TGTGCCAGCTCACCCGGGCACGGGACAGGCTACGAGCAGTACTTC.

V is TRBV7-3 and J is TRBJ2-2; 13 nucleotides line up with TRBD2. With V trimmed by 5 bases and J by 4 bases, 4 bases remained unmatched. Germline V gene lookup returns CDR1 SGHTA and CDR2 FQGTGA. There are 16 residues in the CDR3. Here the CDR3 reads CASSRTSGSPTGELFF. The CDR3 DNA follows: TGTGCCAGCAGCCGGACTAGCGGGAGCCCCACCGGGGAGCTGTTTTTT. The full variable domain, rest sourced from reference TRBV7-3 and TRBJ2-2, is GAGVSQTPSNKVTEKGKYVELRCDPISGHTALYWYRQSLGQGPEFLIYFQGTGAADDSGLPNDRFFAVRPEGSVSTLKIQRTERGDSAVYLCASSRTSGSPTGELFFGEGSRLTVL.

The gene calls are TRBV20-1 and TRBJ2-3, with 12 bases aligning to TRBD2. The J segment lost 6 bases and the V segment lost 3 bases, leaving 4 bases of the junction unmatched. CDR3 length equals 14 residues. The germline V gene encodes CDR1 DFQATT and CDR2 SNEGSKA (reference sequence). CDR3 nucleotide sequence: TGCAGTGCTAGTATCCTAGCGGGAGGGGATACGCAGTATTTT. Its protein product is CSASILAGGDTQYF.